This T cell receptor beta chain was identified in a study of early T cells in non-severe SARS-CoV-2 infection. CDR3 length: 13 residues. Germline CDR1 reads KGHSH; CDR2 reads LQKENI. The germline V and J ends were trimmed by 2 bases and 7 bases, with 11 bases remaining between them. This clonotype was detected only a few times. Individual cDNA molecules were tagged with unique molecular identifiers, the study reported. In TCRdb, the 5' RACE reads were re-called with MiXCR into one record per CDR3 protein. The top ten clones hold about 4.3% of a sample with over 45,000 distinct CDR3 sequences, around 6% of them seen once.

The TCR comes from an adult who was a healthcare worker with PCR-confirmed SARS-CoV-2 infection or an uninfected control (not recorded which). V is TRBV18 and J is TRBJ1-2; the D gene is possibly TRBD1 (5 bases). Sequencing used whole blood. CDR3 sequence (DNA): TGTGCCAGCTCACCATTTCGACAGCCTGGCTACACCTTC. Its translation is CASSPFRQPGYTF. The whole variable domain, remainder taken from reference TRBV18 and TRBJ1-2, is NAGVMQNPRHLVRRRGQEARLRCSPMKGHSHVYWYRQLPEEGLKFMVYLQKENIIDESGMPKERFSAEFPKEGPSILRIQQVVRGDSAAYFCASSPFRQPGYTFGSGTRLTVV.